The next 20 T cell receptor beta chains were all read from a single sample in a study of blood T cell repertoires in COVID-19. Clones were read by immunoSEQ multiplex PCR, and TCRdb kept only the in-frame ones, dropping some. The profile shows about 78,000 clones, around 91% of them singletons. Sequencing input: peripheral blood. These receptors all come from a woman between 45 and 60 years old in a cohort sampled during active COVID-19.

The rearrangement uses TRBV4-1 and TRBJ2-1, with D possibly matching TRBD2 (6 bases). The V end lost 0 bases, the J end lost 10 bases, and 16 bases lay between the germline ends. This CDR3 contains 15 residues. CDR1 and CDR2 from the germline V gene are MGHRA and YSYEKL. The CDR3 DNA reads as TGCGCCAGCAGCCAAGATCCAAACCCTCGGGGGGAGCAGTTCTTC. It specifies CASSQDPNPRGEQFF.

The CDR3 loop is CASSLTPGQPQHF. The CDR3 DNA is TGCGCCAGCAGCCTAACTCCCGGTCAGCCCCAGCATTTT. J is TRBJ1-5 and V is TRBV5-1, with D uncertain. Germline CDR1 SGHRS, CDR2 YFSETQ. The V end lost 4 bases, the J end lost 6 bases, and 11 bases lay between the germline ends. CDR3 length equals 13 residues.

The chain combines TRBV10-3 with TRBJ1-2; 7 nucleotides line up with TRBD1. The V gene's germline CDR1 is ENHRY and CDR2 SYGVKD. V dropped 7 bases and J dropped 6; count of bases not matched to a gene: 8. There are 13 residues in the CDR3. The CDR3 DNA reads TGTGCCATCAAATTACAGGGGCATGATGGCTACACCTTC. This encodes CAIKLQGHDGYTF.

The chain couples TRBV6-6 to TRBJ1-1, with D perhaps matching TRBD1 (5 bases). The V gene's germline CDR1 is MNHNY and CDR2 SVGAGI (reference sequence). The CDR3 spans 14 residues. V lost 4 bases to trimming and J lost 5 bases, with 14 bases between them. CDR3 coding DNA: TGTGCCAGCAGTTTAACAGGCTTCGAGACTGAAGCTTTCTTT. Residues: CASSLTGFETEAFF.

This rearrangement joins TRBV2 to TRBJ2-4; 11 nucleotides align to TRBD1. J was trimmed by 5 bases and V by 6 bases; bases with no gene match: 12. The CDR3 is 17 residues long. In germline, CDR1 is SNHLY, CDR2 FYNNEI. For the CDR3, the DNA is TGTGCCAGCAGCGCCCGGGACAGGGGGTCAGGTGAAAACATTCAGTACTTC. Translation gives CASSARDRGSGENIQYF.

The chain couples TRBV9 to TRBJ1-3; 9 bases map to TRBD1. The J segment lost 2 bases and the V segment lost 0 bases, leaving 3 bases of the junction unmatched. CDR1 and CDR2 (germline): SGDLS, YYNGEE. CDR3 length: 16 amino acids. CDR3 nucleotide sequence: TGTGCCAGCAGCGTAGTGGACAGGGGCGCTGGAAACACCATATATTTT. It encodes CASSVVDRGAGNTIYF.

The rearrangement uses TRBV5-4 and TRBJ2-5; the match to TRBD1 covers 7 bases. The CDR3 covers 13 residues. Losses at the gene ends were 5 bases for V and 5 bases for J; bases not matched to a gene: 6. The germline V gene encodes CDR1 SGHNT and CDR2 YYREEE (reference sequence). The CDR3 sequence is CASRSGTEETQYF. For the CDR3, the DNA is TGTGCCAGCAGGTCCGGGACAGAGGAGACCCAGTACTTC.

This sequence joins TRBV6-5 and TRBJ2-1, with 10 bases that match TRBD1. The V gene's germline CDR1 is MNHEY and CDR2 SVGAGI. Trimming cost V 2 bases and J 7 bases; bases outside gene matches: 2. CDR3 length equals 14 residues. DNA of the CDR3: TGTGCCAGCAGTTACGGGACAGGGGATAATGAGCAGTTCTTC. Translation: CASSYGTGDNEQFF.

The chain couples TRBV7-8 to TRBJ2-1, with 7 bases aligning to TRBD2. This CDR3 is built from 15 residues. Trimming took 3 bases from V and 8 from J; bases not matched to a gene: 10. Germline V gene data show CDR1 as SGHVS and CDR2 as FQNEAQ. CDR3 nucleotides: TGTGCCAGCAGCTTGGGAGGGTCATATTTGCATGAGCAGTTCTTC. It is translated as CASSLGGSYLHEQFF.

This chain joins TRBV3-1 (or the pseudogene TRBV3-2) and TRBJ1-1; D remains unclear. V dropped 3 bases and J dropped 1 base, with 3 bases sitting between them. CDR3 size: 12 residues. The germline V gene has CDR1 LGHDT and CDR2 YNNKEL (reference sequence). The DNA for the CDR3 is TGTGCCAGCAGCCATCGGAACACTGAAGCTTTCTTT. Translated, it gives CASSHRNTEAFF.

The chain joins TRBV6-1 to TRBJ2-3; 7 positions match TRBD1. The CDR3 is made up of 14 amino acids. V lost 3 bases to trimming and J lost 4 bases; unmatched junction nucleotides: 4. The V gene's germline CDR1 is MNHNS and CDR2 SASEGT. The DNA of the CDR3 is TGTGCCAGCAGTGACCGACAGGGAGCAGATACGCAGTATTTT. This gives the protein CASSDRQGADTQYF.

The rearrangement links TRBV3-1 (or the pseudogene TRBV3-2) to TRBJ2-5, with 10 bases fitting TRBD2. After removal of 7 bases from V and 2 bases from J, the junction contained 10 bases not matched to a gene. The CDR3 runs to 16 residues. CDR1 LGHDT and CDR2 YNNKEL come from the germline V gene (reference sequence). CDR3 DNA: TGTGCCAGCACCGCTTCCCTAGCGGGGGCTCAAGAGACCCAGTACTTC. Protein product: CASTASLAGAQETQYF.

This clone occurred once. The chain uses TRBV27 and TRBJ1-1, with D perhaps TRBD1 (5 bases). Germline loops: CDR1 MNHEY, CDR2 SMNVEV (reference sequence). V was cut by 6 bases and J by 4 bases, with 12 bases left in between. The CDR3 loop spans 13 amino acids. The CDR3 DNA sequence: TGTGCCAGCAGCCCTCAGGGAATCACTGAAGCTTTCTTT. Translated: CASSPQGITEAFF.

The sample holds one count of this clone. This chain uses TRBV6-2 or TRBV6-3 with TRBJ1-1; TRBD1 agrees at 9 bases. Germline loops: CDR1 MNHEY, CDR2 SVGEGT. V dropped 2 bases and J dropped 11; count of bases not matched to a gene: 15. The CDR3 has 16 amino acids. The DNA for the CDR3 is TGTGCCAGCAGTTACGAACAGGGGGCAATCACCCGGTGGGCTTTCTTT. It translates to CASSYEQGAITRWAFF.

The rearrangement uses TRBV19 and TRBJ2-7; D perhaps matches TRBD1 (6 bases). The V gene lost 5 bases and the J gene lost 2 bases, with 19 bases spanning the gap. Germline CDR1 LNHDA, CDR2 SQIVND (reference sequence). This CDR3 is built from 16 residues. In DNA, the CDR3 is TGTGCCAGTAGTCCAGGGGCCTTTCAGGCCCCCTACGAGCAGTACTTC. Translating gives CASSPGAFQAPYEQYF. Using reference TRBV19 and TRBJ2-7 for the parts outside the CDR3, the full variable domain is DGGITQSPKYLFRKEGQNVTLSCEQNLNHDAMYWYRQDPGQGLRLIYYSQIVNDFQKGDIAEGYSVSREKKESFPLTVTSAQKNPTAFYLCASSPGAFQAPYEQYFGPGTRLTVT.

The rearrangement uses TRBV12-3 or TRBV12-4 and TRBJ2-7; D ambiguous. Trimming cost V 8 bases and J 2 bases, with 7 bases left between them. The CDR3 is 11 residues long. CDR3 region: CASARAYEQYF. In nucleotides, the CDR3 is TGTGCCAGCGCTCGCGCCTACGAGCAGTACTTC.

The V and J genes are TRBV5-5 and TRBJ2-6; D not resolved. Germline loops: CDR1 SGHKS, CDR2 YYEKEE (reference sequence). The CDR3 extends over 15 amino acids. Trimming took off 3 bases at V and 3 bases at J, with 10 bases between the two ends. CDR3 region: CASSSQVVGANVLTF. CDR3 nucleotides: TGTGCCAGCAGCTCCCAAGTAGTTGGGGCCAACGTCCTGACTTTC.

This sequence joins TRBV7-9 and TRBJ2-1; TRBD1 agrees at 7 bases. V dropped 1 base and J dropped 4; count of bases not matched to a gene: 1. The germline gives CDR1 SEHNR, CDR2 FQNEAQ (reference sequence). The CDR3 sequence is 14 residues long. The CDR3 spells CASSLVGQYNEQFF. The CDR3 nucleotides are TGTGCCAGCAGCTTAGTGGGACAGTACAATGAGCAGTTCTTC.

For the CDR3, the DNA is TGCAGCGCGATACCCCCGGCTTCGACTACGTACAATGAGCAGTTCTTC. Encoded protein: CSAIPPASTTYNEQFF. The J gene is TRBJ2-1, the V gene TRBV29-1, with D tentatively TRBD2 (5 bases). Germline V gene data show CDR1 as SQVTM and CDR2 as ANQGSEA. This CDR3 is built from 16 residues. Trimming removed 7 bases at V and 4 bases at J, with 23 bases between.

The chain links TRBV7-9 to TRBJ1-1; D is uncertain. The CDR3 is 14 residues long. Trimming took off 1 base at V and 4 bases at J, with 10 bases between the two ends. Germline loops: CDR1 SEHNR, CDR2 FQNEAQ (reference sequence). Here the CDR3 DNA reads TGTGCCAGCAGCTTAGAAGGCGGAGGCACTGAAGCTTTCTTT. Translating it yields CASSLEGGGTEAFF.